This T cell receptor (beta chain) was identified in a study of blood T cell repertoires in COVID-19. The CDR3 extends over 11 amino acids. The ends were cut back, 7 bases at V and 5 bases at J, with 9 bases in the middle. Germline CDR1 is SQVTM and CDR2 is ANQGSEA. Data came from immunoSEQ multiplex PCR; TCRdb stores just in-frame clones and leaves some out. The data show 77,000 or so clones, roughly 84% seen once. The specimen was peripheral blood. The receptor's source is a woman aged 55-75 years with acute or convalescent COVID-19. This rearrangement joins TRBV29-1 to TRBJ2-1; D is uncertain. The CDR3 DNA sequence: TGCAGCGCCGCCCCTAACAATGAGCAGTTCTTC. Its protein is CSAAPNNEQFF.